The 20 T cell receptor beta chains listed next were all sequenced from one sample in a study of tumor-infiltrating lymphocytes in localized non-small cell lung cancer. Clones were read by immunoSEQ multiplex PCR, and TCRdb kept only the in-frame ones, dropping some. The table includes about 12,000 clones, 80% detected once. Sample: lung tumor tissue. The receptors shown here come from a human donor with non-small cell lung cancer.

The chain carries TRBV6-4 and TRBJ2-1, with TRBD1 matching 9 bases. From germline, CDR1 is MRHNA and CDR2 SNTAGT. The CDR3 is 14 residues long. The junction had 0 bases not matched to a gene; V was cut back by 0 bases and J by 6 bases. The CDR3 loop is CASSDSTGGNEQFF. In DNA, the CDR3 is TGTGCCAGCAGTGACTCGACAGGGGGCAATGAGCAGTTCTTC.

V is TRBV7-2 and J is TRBJ1-5; D unclear. Germline CDR1 is SGHTA and CDR2 is FQGNSA. The CDR3 loop spans 15 amino acids. Trimming shortened V by 2 bases and J by 3 bases, and 11 bases separated the two germline ends. CDR3 in DNA: TGTGCCAGCAGCTTACAAAAGGGCGCCAATCAGCCCCAGCATTTT. It codes for CASSLQKGANQPQHF.

The chain uses TRBV6-5 and TRBJ1-2; D gene uncertain. The CDR3 contains 14 residues. Between the trimmed V and J ends, which lost 2 bases and 7 bases, there was a span of 14 bases. Germline V gene lookup returns CDR1 MNHEY and CDR2 SVGAGI. The CDR3 DNA follows: TGTGCCAGCAGTTACAAAGGGATAGGCCTTGGCTACACCTTC. Protein: CASSYKGIGLGYTF.

This chain uses TRBV5-5 with TRBJ2-4; no definite D call. Deletions cut 5 bases from V and 0 bases from J, with 15 bases between. This CDR3 comprises 16 residues. The V gene's germline CDR1 is SGHKS and CDR2 YYEKEE (reference sequence). CDR3 in amino acids: CASSLLGHLAKNIQYF. In DNA form, the CDR3 reads TGTGCCAGCAGTCTTTTAGGCCATTTAGCCAAAAACATTCAGTACTTC.

The V gene is TRBV25-1, the J gene TRBJ2-3, with 10 bases identical to TRBD2. Unmatched junction bases numbered 10, after V lost 1 base and J lost 6 bases. Germline CDR1 MGHDK, CDR2 SYGVNS. This CDR3 contains 17 residues. DNA for the CDR3: TGTGCCAGCAGTGAATTTAGCGGGGGGCCAGACGGGGATACGCAGTATTTT. Encoded protein: CASSEFSGGPDGDTQYF.

The rearrangement uses TRBV7-9 and TRBJ1-2, with no clear D. There are 15 residues in the CDR3. The V gene lost 1 base and the J gene lost 4 bases, with 13 bases spanning the gap. Per the germline V gene, CDR1 is SEHNR and CDR2 is FQNEAQ (reference sequence). For the CDR3, the DNA is TGTGCCAGCAGCTTAGTAAGCGGCACTTCCTATGGCTACACCTTC. Its translation is CASSLVSGTSYGYTF.

The CDR3 DNA reads as TGTGCCAGCAGCCCCCGAAGTACGGTGAACACTGAAGCTTTCTTT. It codes for CASSPRSTVNTEAFF. The chain couples TRBV9 to TRBJ1-1, with D unclear. This CDR3 spans 15 amino acids. Germline V gene data show CDR1 as SGDLS and CDR2 as YYNGEE. Trimming cost V 4 bases and J 0 bases, with 13 bases left between them.

V is TRBV10-2 and J is TRBJ1-1, with TRBD1 matching 7 bases. This CDR3 is built from 13 residues. With V trimmed by 7 bases and J by 4 bases, 6 bases remained unmatched. Germline values: CDR1 WSHSY, CDR2 SAAADI. CDR3 nucleotide sequence: TGCGCCAGCACACCGGGACAGCCCACTGAAGCTTTCTTT. This gives the protein CASTPGQPTEAFF.

This chain connects TRBV7-2 to TRBJ1-1; D is ambiguous. CDR1 is SGHTA and CDR2 is FQGNSA in the germline V gene. Trimming stripped 1 base from V and 11 bases from J, with 11 bases between. The CDR3 is 12 residues long. CDR3 protein: CASSLDLIWAFF. The CDR3 DNA follows: TGTGCCAGCAGCTTAGACTTGATATGGGCTTTCTTT.

With respect to this clone: Other DNA sequences of this sample code for an identical CDR3. The rearrangement uses TRBV5-1 and TRBJ1-1, with D possibly TRBD1 on 5 matching bases. The CDR3 extends over 12 amino acids. V was shortened by 4 bases and J by 7 bases, with 11 bases between the two germline ends. The germline CDR1 and CDR2 sequences are SGHRS and YFSETQ. CDR3 nucleotide sequence: TGCGCCAGCAGCCCCGAAACAGGTGAAGCTTTCTTT. This translates into CASSPETGEAFF.

The rearrangement uses TRBV18 and TRBJ2-3; D unclear. The CDR3 runs 15 residues. CDR1 and CDR2 (germline): KGHSH, LQKENI. V was pared by 3 bases and J by 4 bases, with 14 bases between. CDR3 DNA: TGTGCCAGCTCACCCGCAGATGTTCATTCAGATACGCAGTATTTT. As protein: CASSPADVHSDTQYF.

The chain uses TRBV5-1 and TRBJ1-2, with D maybe TRBD1 (5 bases). Deletions cut 0 bases from V and 6 bases from J, with 12 bases between. CDR1 is SGHRS and CDR2 is YFSETQ in the germline V gene. This CDR3 region has 14 residues. DNA for the CDR3: TGCGCCAGCAGCTTGGACGAGGGGAGCGATGGCTACACCTTC. Protein sequence: CASSLDEGSDGYTF.

V and J are TRBV30 and TRBJ2-7, with 10 bases fitting TRBD1. Germline V CDR1 and CDR2: GTSNPN, SVGIG (reference sequence). V shed 5 bases, J shed 5 bases, and the junction held 9 bases outside the gene matches. This CDR3 has 14 amino acids. The chain's CDR3 is CAWGIRDRGHEQYF. Here the CDR3 DNA reads TGTGCCTGGGGTATCCGGGACAGGGGCCACGAGCAGTACTTC.

The chain carries TRBV7-9 and TRBJ1-3, with TRBD1 matching over 7 bases. Germline V gene lookup returns CDR1 SEHNR and CDR2 FQNEAQ (reference sequence). Trimming at V came to 7 bases and at J to 0 bases, leaving 9 bases not matched to a gene. CDR3 size: 16 residues. CDR3 sequence: CASTTGAVISGNTIYF. The CDR3, as DNA: TGTGCCAGCACCACAGGGGCCGTTATCTCTGGAAACACCATATATTTT.

The chain combines TRBV5-4 with TRBJ1-4, with D unclear. Germline V CDR1 and CDR2: SGHNT, YYREEE (reference sequence). This CDR3 is 14 amino acids long. V was cut by 4 bases and J by 0 bases, with 7 bases left in between. CDR3 protein: CASSRDPTNEKLFF. CDR3 sequence (DNA): TGTGCCAGCAGCCGTGATCCAACTAATGAAAAACTGTTTTTT.

The chain combines TRBV14 with TRBJ2-2; TRBD2 matches 10 bases. Losses at the gene ends were 4 bases for V and 6 bases for J; bases not matched to a gene: 2. The CDR3 runs 14 residues. Germline CDR1 is SGHDN and CDR2 is FVKESK. The chain's CDR3 is CASSRLAGAGELFF. CDR3 nucleotide sequence: TGTGCCAGCAGCCGGCTAGCGGGGGCCGGGGAGCTGTTTTTT.

J is TRBJ1-1 and V is TRBV7-2; the D gene is possibly TRBD1 (5 bases). V shed 4 bases and J shed 2 bases, with 8 bases lying between them. The V gene's germline CDR1 is SGHTA and CDR2 FQGNSA. This CDR3 is 13 amino acids long. The CDR3, as DNA: TGTGCCAGCAGCTGGGGCTATAACACTGAAGCTTTCTTT. Translated, it gives CASSWGYNTEAFF.

The chain uses TRBV9 and TRBJ1-1; D may be TRBD1 (5 bases). Trimming took off 0 bases at V and 8 bases at J, with 11 bases between the two ends. Germline CDR1 is SGDLS and CDR2 is YYNGEE. The CDR3 is 13 residues long. CDR3 coding DNA: TGTGCCAGCAGCGTAGTAACGGAGGGGGAAGCTTTCTTT. Residues: CASSVVTEGEAFF.

The V gene is TRBV9, the J gene TRBJ2-1; D call uncertain. The CDR3 sequence is 13 residues long. V was cut by 4 bases and J by 6 bases, with 11 bases left in between. Germline V gene data show CDR1 as SGDLS and CDR2 as YYNGEE. The CDR3 region is CASSFRPGNEQFF. CDR3 DNA: TGTGCCAGCAGCTTCCGACCGGGCAATGAGCAGTTCTTC.

The chain uses TRBV6-1 and TRBJ2-7, with D possibly TRBD2 on 5 matching bases. The germline gives CDR1 MNHNS, CDR2 SASEGT. This CDR3 region has 12 residues. Deletions cut 3 bases from V and 7 bases from J, with 10 bases between. The CDR3 coding sequence is TGTGCCAGCAGTGAGCGAGGCGGGGAGCAGTACTTC. It is translated as CASSERGGEQYF.